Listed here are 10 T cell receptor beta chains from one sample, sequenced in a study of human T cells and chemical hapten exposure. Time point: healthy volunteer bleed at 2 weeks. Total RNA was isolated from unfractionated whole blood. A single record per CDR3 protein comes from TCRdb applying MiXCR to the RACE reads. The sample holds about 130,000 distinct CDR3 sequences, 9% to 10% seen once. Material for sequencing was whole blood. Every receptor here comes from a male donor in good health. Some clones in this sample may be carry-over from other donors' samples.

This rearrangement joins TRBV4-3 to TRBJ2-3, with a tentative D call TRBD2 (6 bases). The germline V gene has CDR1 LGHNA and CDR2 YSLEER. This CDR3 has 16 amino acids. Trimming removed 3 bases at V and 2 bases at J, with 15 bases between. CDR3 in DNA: TGCGCCAGCAGCCAGGCAACTAGCCCGATCACAGATACGCAGTATTTT. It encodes CASSQATSPITDTQYF.

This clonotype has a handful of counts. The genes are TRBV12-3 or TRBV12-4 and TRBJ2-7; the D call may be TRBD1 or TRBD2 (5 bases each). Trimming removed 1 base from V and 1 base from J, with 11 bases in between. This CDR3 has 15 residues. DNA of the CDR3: TGTGCCAGCAGTTTAGACCCCAGGGAGTCCTACGAGCAGTACTTC. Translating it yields CASSLDPRESYEQYF.

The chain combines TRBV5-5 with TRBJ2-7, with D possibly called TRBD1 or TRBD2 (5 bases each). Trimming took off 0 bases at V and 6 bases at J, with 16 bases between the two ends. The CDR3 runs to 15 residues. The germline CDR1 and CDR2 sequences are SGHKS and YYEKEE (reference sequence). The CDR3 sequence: CASSLDVGRGAEQYF. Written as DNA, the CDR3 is TGTGCCAGCAGCTTGGACGTTGGACGAGGGGCCGAGCAGTACTTC.

The CDR3 DNA reads TGTGCCATTTTTACGCCGGGACAACCATACACTGAAGCTTTCTTT. It codes for CAIFTPGQPYTEAFF. This chain joins TRBV10-3 and TRBJ1-1; weak D call: TRBD1 (6 bases). V lost 9 bases, J lost 3 bases, and 20 bases lay in between. This CDR3 contains 15 residues. Germline loops: CDR1 ENHRY, CDR2 SYGVKD.

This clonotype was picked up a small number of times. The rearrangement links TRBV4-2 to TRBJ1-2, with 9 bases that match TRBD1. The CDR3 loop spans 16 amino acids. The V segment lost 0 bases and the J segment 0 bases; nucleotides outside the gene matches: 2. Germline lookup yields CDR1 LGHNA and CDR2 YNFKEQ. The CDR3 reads CASSQDGTGPNYGYTF. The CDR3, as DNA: TGTGCCAGCAGCCAAGACGGGACAGGGCCTAACTATGGCTACACCTTC.

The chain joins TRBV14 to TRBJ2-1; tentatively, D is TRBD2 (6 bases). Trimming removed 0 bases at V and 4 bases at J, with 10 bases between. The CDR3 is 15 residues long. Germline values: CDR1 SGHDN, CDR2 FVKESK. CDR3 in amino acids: CASSQELLAYNEQFF. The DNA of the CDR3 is TGTGCCAGCAGCCAAGAACTACTAGCTTACAATGAGCAGTTCTTC.

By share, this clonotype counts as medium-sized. This CDR3 is CSARDLGRESTEAFF. DNA of the CDR3: TGCAGTGCTAGAGATCTGGGCAGGGAAAGCACTGAAGCTTTCTTT. The V gene is TRBV20-1, the J gene TRBJ1-1; possibly TRBD1 for D (5 bases). This CDR3 has 15 amino acids. V was clipped by 0 bases and J by 4 bases, with 15 bases between them. CDR1 is DFQATT, CDR2 SNEGSKA, per germline (reference sequence).

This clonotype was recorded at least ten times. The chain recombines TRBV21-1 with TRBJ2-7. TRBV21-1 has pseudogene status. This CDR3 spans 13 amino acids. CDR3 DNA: TGTGCCAGCAGCAAAACTGGCGCCTACGAGCAGTACTTC. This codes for CASSKTGAYEQYF.

CDR3 DNA sequence: TGCAGCGTGGGACAGGGGGCCGGGGAGCTGTTTTTT. As protein: CSVGQGAGELFF. The V call is TRBV29-1, the J call TRBJ2-2, with TRBD1 matching over 11 bases. CDR3 length: 12 amino acids. Germline V CDR1 and CDR2: SQVTM, ANQGSEA. With 6 bases clipped from V and 6 bases from J, the junction kept 0 bases outside the gene matches.

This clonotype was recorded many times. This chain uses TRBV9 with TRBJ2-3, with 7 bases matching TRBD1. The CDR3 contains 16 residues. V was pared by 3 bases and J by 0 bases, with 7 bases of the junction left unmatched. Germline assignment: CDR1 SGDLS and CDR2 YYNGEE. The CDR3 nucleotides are TGTGCCAGCAGCGAGGACAGGACCACGAGCACAGATACGCAGTATTTT. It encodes CASSEDRTTSTDTQYF.